This T cell receptor beta chain comes out of a study of T-cell reconstitution after alpha-beta-depleted transplantation in children. As it was prepared, the TCRbeta library received unique molecular identifiers. TCRdb recomputed calls from the PCR reads with MiXCR, one row per CDR3 protein. This sample has a few hundred thousand distinct CDR3 sequences; 13% occur once, and the top ten carry around 4.5%. The CDR3 loop spans 16 amino acids. V lost 0 bases, J lost 4 bases, and 15 bases lay in between. CDR1 and CDR2 from the germline V gene are LGHNA and YSLEER. The sequence derives from a human donor who donated a stem cell graft to a child with Fanconi anemia. The V gene is TRBV4-3, the J gene TRBJ2-5, with D tentatively TRBD1 (6 bases). Sequencing used PBMCs, obtained from the stem cell graft. CDR3 sequence: CASSQDLGTGLETQYF. The CDR3 DNA reads TGCGCCAGCAGCCAAGATCTAGGAACAGGGCTAGAGACCCAGTACTTC.